This passage covers 10 T cell receptor beta chains from one sample sequenced in a study of blood T cells in healthy people across ages. Then a second PCR, running about 6 to 11 cycles, was carried out with a sample-barcoded 5' primer and a J-beta primer mix. In TCRdb, the 5' RACE reads were re-called with MiXCR into one record per CDR3 protein. This sample carries roughly 680,000 distinct CDR3 sequences, about 51% of them seen once, and the ten largest clones take roughly 13%. Sequencing was done on a sample of blood. Every receptor here comes from a woman older than 75 in good health.

On this clonotype: A much larger clone differs by one base, so this may be a read error. This chain uses TRBV30 with TRBJ2-3; D is uncertain. CDR1 is GTSNPN and CDR2 is SVGIG in the germline V gene (reference sequence). The CDR3 extends over 13 amino acids. The CDR3 DNA is TGTGCCTGGAGTGGGATCAGCACAGATACGCGGTATTTT. Its translation: CAWSGISTDTRYF.

Ten or more counts support this clonotype. The chain uses TRBV9 and TRBJ2-4, with 10 bases fitting TRBD2. The CDR3 runs 13 residues. J was trimmed by 8 bases and V by 6 bases; bases with no gene match: 5. Germline CDR1 reads SGDLS; CDR2 reads YYNGEE. For the CDR3, the DNA is TGTGCCAGCAACATAGCGGGAGGTGACATTCAGTACTTC. Translated: CASNIAGGDIQYF.

The chain couples TRBV7-9 to TRBJ2-1; the match to TRBD2 covers 7 bases. Germline V CDR1 and CDR2: SEHNR, FQNEAQ (reference sequence). The CDR3 has 14 amino acids. V was clipped by 4 bases and J by 7 bases; unmatched bases: 7. This CDR3 reads CASSSCRGGNEQFF. In DNA, the CDR3 is TGTGCCAGCAGCTCATGTAGGGGAGGGAATGAGCAGTTCTTC. The variable domain in full, with the rest retrieved from reference TRBV7-9 and TRBJ2-1, is DTGVSQNPRHKITKRGQNVTFRCDPISEHNRLYWYRQTLGQGPEFLTYFQNEAQLEKSRLLSDRFSAERPKGSFSTLEIQRTEQGDSAMYLCASSSCRGGNEQFFGPGTRLTVL.

The chain employs TRBV12-3 or TRBV12-4 and TRBJ1-1; D is unclear. The CDR3 covers 16 residues. V was shortened by 5 bases and J by 1 base, with 17 bases between the two germline ends. As DNA, the CDR3 is TGTGCCAGCAGTCACCCGGCGGCCCGAGGGAACACTGAAGCTTTCTTT. This sequence encodes CASSHPAARGNTEAFF.

This chain links TRBV12-3 or TRBV12-4 with TRBJ1-2; D is possibly TRBD1 (5 bases). The CDR3 has 13 residues. Deletions cut 7 bases from V and 8 bases from J, with 17 bases between. The CDR3 DNA reads TGTGCCAGCAACCACAGGAGACTCGGAGGCTACACCTTC. Amino acid sequence: CASNHRRLGGYTF.

The chain links TRBV10-2 to TRBJ2-2, with a weak D call TRBD2 (5 bases). Germline values: CDR1 WSHSY, CDR2 SAAADI. The CDR3 contains 14 residues. Trimming took 3 bases from V and 5 from J, leaving 10 bases between them. As DNA, the CDR3 is TGCGCCAGCAGTGATCCGGGAAAAACCGGGGAGCTGTTTTTT. Its translation: CASSDPGKTGELFF.

The genes are TRBV29-1 and TRBJ2-1, with D possibly called TRBD1 or TRBD2 (5 bases each). Germline loops: CDR1 SQVTM, CDR2 ANQGSEA. The ends were cut back, 6 bases at V and 9 bases at J, with 12 bases in the middle. There are 11 residues in the CDR3. The CDR3 DNA follows: TGCAGCGTAGGTTGGGGGATTGAGCAGTTCTTC. Protein sequence: CSVGWGIEQFF.

The chain uses TRBV7-9 and TRBJ2-5; 7 nucleotides align to TRBD1. The CDR3 has 15 amino acids. Germline CDR1 SEHNR, CDR2 FQNEAQ (reference sequence). The ends lost 5 bases at V and 2 bases at J; junction bases unmatched: 8. DNA of the CDR3: TGTGCCAGCAGCATCCGGACAGGCCCACAAGAGACCCAGTACTTC. This encodes CASSIRTGPQETQYF. The full variable domain, with the rest looked up from reference TRBV7-9 and TRBJ2-5, is DTGVSQNPRHKITKRGQNVTFRCDPISEHNRLYWYRQTLGQGPEFLTYFQNEAQLEKSRLLSDRFSAERPKGSFSTLEIQRTEQGDSAMYLCASSIRTGPQETQYFGPGTRLLVL.

This clonotype was observed a handful of times. This chain connects TRBV20-1 to TRBJ1-5; maybe TRBD1 (6 bases). The CDR3 is made up of 17 amino acids. Germline V gene lookup returns CDR1 DFQATT and CDR2 SNEGSKA (reference sequence). Trimming stripped 2 bases from V and 0 bases from J, with 17 bases between. In DNA, the CDR3 is TGCAGTGCTAGAAAGCCAGGGGTGAGGCATAGCAATCAGCCCCAGCATTTT. This gives the protein CSARKPGVRHSNQPQHF.

A few counts support this clonotype. A read error is possible here, since a much larger clone lies one base away. V gene TRBV4-2 combines with J gene TRBJ2-1; D gene uncertain. With 6 bases removed from V and 7 bases from J, the gap between germline ends came to 19 bases. CDR1 and CDR2 (germline): LGHNA, YNFKEQ. The CDR3 covers 15 residues. The CDR3 reads CASRRADRRVNEQFF. CDR3 nucleotides: TGTGCCAGCAGACGTGCAGATCGTCGGGTTAATGAGCAGTTCTTC.